This T cell receptor (beta chain) was sequenced for a study of shared clonotypes between healthy human individuals. The wider study: Per donor, CD8 memory used one plate, CD8 naive used two, CD4 memory used three and CD4 naive used three.

The table lists this clone with a few counts. The target antigen is unknown. Study outcomes and limitations: The generation probabilities recorded for non-shared clonotypes fell below those of clonotypes shared by all four donors. Exclusively blood specimens were collected; tissue repertoires likely differ.

Only in-frame clones appear in the TCRdb table, and some are missing; sequencing was by immunoSEQ multiplex PCR. The sample holds 980,000 or so clones, 60% to 85% seen once. Every donor was a Caucasian adult from Nashville, Tennessee. Germline CDR1 and CDR2: SGHRS and YFSETQ. The CDR3 has 16 residues. V was trimmed by 2 bases and J by 0 bases, leaving 11 bases between them. Sequenced input: memory CD4+ T cells sorted from blood. The subset: CD45RA-negative fraction. This receptor was identified in a man aged 18 to 30 in good health. V and J are TRBV5-1 and TRBJ2-2; D is unresolved. CDR3 sequence: CASSLEVLSNTGELFF. The CDR3 DNA reads as TGCGCCAGCAGCTTAGAGGTATTGTCGAACACCGGGGAGCTGTTTTTT.